Listed here is a single T cell receptor beta chain. This clonotype came up many times. Its antigen specificity is not known. Base qualities are not at hand, and no much larger clone is one base apart. This sample was taken from a study of post-analysis software for immune sequencing data (dated by TCRdb to the mid-2010s). At the level of the whole study: Disease courses on record covered relapsing-remitting, secondary progressive and progressive-relapsing multiple sclerosis, though some patients had no subtype annotation. The multiple sclerosis patient repertoires were compared with 10 to 12 previously published healthy control repertoires from donors aged roughly 6 to 25 years. A subset of samples was prepared in parallel using single-end sample barcoding, then pooled and co-amplified after Illumina adapter ligation.

Spanning cysteine to phenylalanine, the CDR3 consists of 13 amino acids. The DNA shown is the 39-base CDR3, in frame from base 1. Sequences SQVTM (CDR1) and ANQGSEA (CDR2) are obtained from the germline V gene. At the junction V is shortened by 4 bases and J by 5 bases, with 14 bases in between. Libraries were constructed by PCR. Reads for this sample came from an Illumina HiSeq 2500. To reduce PCR and sequencing biases, unique molecular identifiers were incorporated into the TCR beta cDNA libraries. About 0.5 million cDNA molecules were obtained for every 1 to 10 million input T cells, so each molecule roughly corresponded to one T cell. The same protocol used for the earlier healthy control dataset was applied to prepare and sequence the patient libraries. Within a given batch, samples were prepared together, multiplexed and sequenced on the same HiSeq lane. The paper's data handling went like this. Raw barcoded reads were processed with MIGEC, discarding single-read molecular identifier groups before consensus assembly and CDR3 extraction. VDJtools was used for post-analysis of the clonotype tables, and diversity was normalized by down-sampling every dataset to the size of the smallest sample. Repertoire overlap clustering matched CDR3 amino acid but not nucleotide sequences to correct batch-related cross-sample contamination. TCRdb took the public reads, trimmed them with fastp at Q25, ran MiXCR for clone calling and kept in-frame beta chains. CDR3 protein duplicates are merged, each entry listing the most common genes and DNA. TCRdb's processing, not the authors' own work, is the source of the V and J calls. For this sample the table gives some 690,000 distinct CDR3 sequences, of which roughly 27% were detected only once. Around 0.56% of the sample rests with the top ten.

TCR beta repertoires were profiled from peripheral blood of approximately 13 young patients with multiple sclerosis to demonstrate the VDJtools post-analysis software. The multiple sclerosis patients were children and adolescents between about 6 and 16 years of age. Broader findings and caveats from the paper: Direct clustering with F measure showed strong co-clustering of samples prepared in the same batch, prompting a batch-effect correction. Multiple sclerosis patients had significantly lower normalized Chao1 diversity than controls, a result that suggests substantial peripheral T-cell clonal expansion. Roughly 5 TRBV segments, including TRBV5-6, TRBV5-1 and TRBV20-1, were significantly more frequent in patients than controls. The control group was slightly older than the multiple sclerosis patient group.

The chain is assembled from TRBV29-1 and TRBJ2-5, with TRBD2 perhaps the D gene, on 6 matching bases. The sequencing input was blood. The TCR sequence derives from a girl aged 10 to 17 with multiple sclerosis. The CDR3: CSVGRDGGETQYF. The DNA is TGCAGCGTTGGGCGGGACGGTGGGGAGACCCAGTACTTC.